A single sample gave rise to the 12 T cell receptor beta chains below, sequenced in a study of blood T cells in healthy people across ages. Sample-barcoded 5' priming and a J-beta primer mix drove a second PCR of about 7 to 11 cycles. Each CDR3 protein is one row after TCRdb ran MiXCR on the 5' RACE reads. The sample includes about 900,000 distinct CDR3 sequences, 40% to 60% of them seen just once. Sequenced sample: blood. The receptors derive from a man younger than 45 in good health.

This chain joins TRBV20-1 and TRBJ2-3; weak D call: TRBD2 (6 bases). The CDR3 is 13 residues long. Germline-derived CDR1 and CDR2 are DFQATT and SNEGSKA (reference sequence). V lost 3 bases to trimming and J lost 5 bases, with 12 bases between them. The CDR3 DNA is TGCAGTGCTAGTCCCGGGGGTCAAGATACGCAGTATTTT. Protein product: CSASPGGQDTQYF.

The gene calls are TRBV5-1 and TRBJ1-6; possible D gene TRBD1, 5 bases. The germline gives CDR1 SGHRS, CDR2 YFSETQ. The CDR3 is 16 residues long. Trimming took off 4 bases at V and 5 bases at J, with 16 bases between the two ends. CDR3: CASSLGEGLDNSPLHF. The CDR3 DNA reads as TGCGCCAGCAGCCTAGGTGAGGGGCTGGATAATTCACCCCTCCACTTT.

In this sample, this clonotype turned up a few times. This chain connects TRBV9 to TRBJ2-3; D is tentatively TRBD1 or TRBD2 (6 bases each). V was pared by 1 base and J by 6 bases, with 15 bases between. The CDR3 is 15 amino acids. From germline, CDR1 is SGDLS and CDR2 YYNGEE. The chain's CDR3 is CASSVTGASPDTQYF. DNA for the CDR3: TGTGCCAGCAGCGTAACGGGGGCCTCACCGGATACGCAGTATTTT.

The chain recombines TRBV25-1 with TRBJ2-2; possible D gene TRBD1, 6 bases. There are 16 residues in the CDR3. The V end lost 7 bases, the J end lost 0 bases, and 15 bases lay between the germline ends. Germline CDR1 is MGHDK and CDR2 is SYGVNS. The CDR3 nucleotides read TGTGCCAGCACCCAAAGGGCAGGGGCGAACACCGGGGAGCTGTTTTTT. Translated, it gives CASTQRAGANTGELFF.

This chain uses TRBV4-1 with TRBJ2-1; D is undetermined. CDR3 length: 15 residues. CDR1 is MGHRA, CDR2 YSYEKL, per germline. Trimming stripped 1 base from V and 3 bases from J, with 10 bases between. For the CDR3, the DNA is TGCGCCAGCAGCCAAGGAGCCAGCAGCTACAATGAGCAGTTCTTC. Translated, it gives CASSQGASSYNEQFF.

This clonotype has just a few counts. The V call is TRBV15, the J call TRBJ1-2; no clear D gene. Deletions cut 0 bases from V and 7 bases from J, with 3 bases between. Germline V gives CDR1 LNHNV, CDR2 YYDKDF (reference sequence). The CDR3 sequence is 11 residues long. This CDR3 is CATSREGGYTF. The CDR3 bases are TGTGCCACCAGCAGAGAAGGTGGCTACACCTTC.

Note on this clonotype: One junction end disagrees with the germline gene, perhaps due to a read error. The CDR3 DNA follows: TGTGTCACCAGCAGGGTCGGGGGCTACAATGAGCAGTTCTTC. It codes for CVTSRVGGYNEQFF. The chain employs TRBV15 and TRBJ2-1; D perhaps matches TRBD2 (6 bases). CDR1 is LNHNV and CDR2 is YYDKDF in the germline V gene (reference sequence). This CDR3 region has 14 residues.

This clonotype has more than one count but fewer than ten. This chain uses TRBV12-3 or TRBV12-4 with TRBJ2-3, with D perhaps matching TRBD1 (5 bases). Trimming cost V 4 bases and J 2 bases, with 13 bases left between them. This CDR3 contains 15 residues. CDR3 sequence (DNA): TGTGCCAGCAGTTCGCCTAAGGGGTCCACAGATACGCAGTATTTT. This sequence encodes CASSSPKGSTDTQYF.

The chain combines TRBV6-1 with TRBJ1-2; 7 bases fit TRBD1. V lost 5 bases and J lost 4; bases outside the gene matches: 16. There are 17 residues in the CDR3. Germline V CDR1 and CDR2: MNHNS, SASEGT. CDR3: CASSTRTGQVKVYGYTF. The CDR3 region has the DNA TGTGCCAGCAGTACCAGAACAGGACAGGTGAAGGTCTATGGCTACACCTTC.

This clonotype was observed at least ten times. This chain links TRBV27 with TRBJ2-1, with a weak D call TRBD1 (6 bases). V shed 2 bases and J shed 4 bases, with 9 bases lying between them. The germline V gene has CDR1 MNHEY and CDR2 SMNVEV (reference sequence). The CDR3 runs to 14 residues. The CDR3 spells CASSLVQGYNEQFF. The CDR3 DNA sequence: TGTGCCAGCAGTTTAGTACAGGGTTACAATGAGCAGTTCTTC.

Only a few counts were recorded for this clonotype. V gene TRBV6-1 combines with J gene TRBJ2-3, with 9 bases lining up with TRBD2. The CDR3 is made up of 15 amino acids. J gave up 2 bases and V 1 base, and 1 base lay outside the gene matches. From germline, CDR1 is MNHNS and CDR2 SASEGT. CDR3 region: CASSEGGGATDTQYF. In nucleotides, the CDR3 is TGTGCCAGCAGTGAAGGCGGGGGGGCCACAGATACGCAGTATTTT.

This clonotype showed up just a few times. The CDR3 sequence: CASTTDRPPQETQYF. The DNA of the CDR3 is TGTGCCAGCACCACGGACAGGCCGCCTCAAGAGACCCAGTACTTC. The chain combines TRBV6-2 or TRBV6-3 with TRBJ2-5; 7 bases are a match to TRBD1. This CDR3 is 15 amino acids long. CDR1 and CDR2 (germline): MNHEY, SVGEGT. The J segment lost 2 bases and the V segment lost 7 bases, leaving 10 bases of the junction unmatched.